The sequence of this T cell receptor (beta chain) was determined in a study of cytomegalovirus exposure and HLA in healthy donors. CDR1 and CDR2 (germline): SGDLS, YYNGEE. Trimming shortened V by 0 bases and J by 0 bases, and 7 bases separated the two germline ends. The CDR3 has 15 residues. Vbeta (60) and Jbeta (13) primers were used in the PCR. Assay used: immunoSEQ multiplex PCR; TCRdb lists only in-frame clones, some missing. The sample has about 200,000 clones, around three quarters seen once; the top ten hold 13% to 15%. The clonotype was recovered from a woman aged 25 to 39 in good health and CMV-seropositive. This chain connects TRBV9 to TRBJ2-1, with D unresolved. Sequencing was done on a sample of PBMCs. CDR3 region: CASSVEAYSYNEQFF. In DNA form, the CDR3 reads TGTGCCAGCAGCGTAGAAGCCTACTCCTACAATGAGCAGTTCTTC.